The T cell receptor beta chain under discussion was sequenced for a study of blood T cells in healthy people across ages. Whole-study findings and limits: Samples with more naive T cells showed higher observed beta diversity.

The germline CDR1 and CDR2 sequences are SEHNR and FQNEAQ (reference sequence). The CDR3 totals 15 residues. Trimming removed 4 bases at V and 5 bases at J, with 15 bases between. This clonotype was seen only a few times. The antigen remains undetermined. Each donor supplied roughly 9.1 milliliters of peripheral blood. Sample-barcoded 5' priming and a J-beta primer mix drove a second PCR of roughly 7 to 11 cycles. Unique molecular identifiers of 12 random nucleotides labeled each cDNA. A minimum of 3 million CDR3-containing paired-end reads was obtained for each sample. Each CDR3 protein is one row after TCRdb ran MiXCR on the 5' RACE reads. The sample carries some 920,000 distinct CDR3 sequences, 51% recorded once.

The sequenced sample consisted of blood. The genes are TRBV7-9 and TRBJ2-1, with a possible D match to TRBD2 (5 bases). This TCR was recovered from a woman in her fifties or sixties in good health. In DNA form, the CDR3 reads TGTGCCAGCAGCTCGGGGTGGAGAAGGGACAATGAGCAGTTCTTC. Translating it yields CASSSGWRRDNEQFF.